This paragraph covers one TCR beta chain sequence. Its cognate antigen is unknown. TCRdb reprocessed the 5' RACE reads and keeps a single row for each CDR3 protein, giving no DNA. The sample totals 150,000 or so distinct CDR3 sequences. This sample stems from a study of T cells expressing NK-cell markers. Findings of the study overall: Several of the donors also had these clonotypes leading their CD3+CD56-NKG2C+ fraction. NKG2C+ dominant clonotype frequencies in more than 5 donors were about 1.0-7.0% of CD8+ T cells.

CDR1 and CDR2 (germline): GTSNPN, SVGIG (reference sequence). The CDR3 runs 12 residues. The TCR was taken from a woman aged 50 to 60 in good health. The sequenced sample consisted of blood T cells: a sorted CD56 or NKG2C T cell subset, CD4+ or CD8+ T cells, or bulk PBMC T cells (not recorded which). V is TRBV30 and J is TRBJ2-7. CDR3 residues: CAWSQVSYEQYF.